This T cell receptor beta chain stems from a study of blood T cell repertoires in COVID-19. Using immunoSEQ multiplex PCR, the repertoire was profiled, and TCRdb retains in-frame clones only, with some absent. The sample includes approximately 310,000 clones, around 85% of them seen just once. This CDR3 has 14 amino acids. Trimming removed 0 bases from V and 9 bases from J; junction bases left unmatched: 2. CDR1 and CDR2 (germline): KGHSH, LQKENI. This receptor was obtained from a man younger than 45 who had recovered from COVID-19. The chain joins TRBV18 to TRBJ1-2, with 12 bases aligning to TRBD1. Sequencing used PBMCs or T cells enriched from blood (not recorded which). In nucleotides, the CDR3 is TGTGCCAGCTCACCACCGGGACAGGGGGCCAGCTACACCTTC. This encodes CASSPPGQGASYTF. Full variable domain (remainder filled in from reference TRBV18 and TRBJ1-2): NAGVMQNPRHLVRRRGQEARLRCSPMKGHSHVYWYRQLPEEGLKFMVYLQKENIIDESGMPKERFSAEFPKEGPSILRIQQVVRGDSAAYFCASSPPGQGASYTFGSGTRLTVV.